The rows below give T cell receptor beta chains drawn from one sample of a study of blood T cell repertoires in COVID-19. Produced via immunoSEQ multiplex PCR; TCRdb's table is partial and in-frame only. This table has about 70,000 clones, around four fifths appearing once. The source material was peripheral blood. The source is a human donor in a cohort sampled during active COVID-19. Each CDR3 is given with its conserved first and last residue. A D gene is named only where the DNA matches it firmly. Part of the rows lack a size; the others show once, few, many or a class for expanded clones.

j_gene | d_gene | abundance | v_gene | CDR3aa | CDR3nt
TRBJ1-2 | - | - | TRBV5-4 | CASSLGHNYGYTF | TGTGCCAGCAGCTTGGGACATAACTATGGCTACACCTTC
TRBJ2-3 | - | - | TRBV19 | CASSDWRSFTDTQYF | TGTGCCAGTAGTGACTGGCGGAGCTTCACAGATACGCAGTATTTT
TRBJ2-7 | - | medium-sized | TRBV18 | CASSTRVGIAGASYEQYF | TGTGCCAGCTCCACCAGGGTTGGGATCGCGGGGGCGAGCTACGAGCAGTACTTC
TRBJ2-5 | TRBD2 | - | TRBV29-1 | CSVEGLAGEQETQYF | TGCAGCGTTGAAGGACTAGCGGGGGAACAAGAGACCCAGTACTTC
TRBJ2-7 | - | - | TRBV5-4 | CASSSGLVPTYEQYF | TGTGCCAGCAGCTCGGGACTTGTACCAACCTACGAGCAGTACTTC
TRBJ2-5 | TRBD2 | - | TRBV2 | CASRGAGGRRETQYF | TGTGCCAGCAGAGGAGCGGGGGGTCGTAGAGAGACCCAGTACTTC
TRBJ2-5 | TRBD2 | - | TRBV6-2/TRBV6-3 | CASSQWGGDQETQYF | TGTGCCAGCAGCCAGTGGGGGGGGGACCAAGAGACCCAGTACTTC
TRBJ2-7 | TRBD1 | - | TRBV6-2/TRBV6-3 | CASSPDRGPWEQYF | TGTGCCAGCAGTCCCGACAGGGGGCCGTGGGAGCAGTACTTC
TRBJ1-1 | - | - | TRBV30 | CAWSGQLETEAFF | TGTGCCTGGAGTGGTCAGCTAGAGACTGAAGCTTTCTTT
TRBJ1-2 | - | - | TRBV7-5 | CVRSLVKRNYGYTF | TGTGTCAGAAGCTTAGTCAAGCGAAACTATGGCTACACCTTC
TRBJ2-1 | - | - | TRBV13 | CASSLVLTPYNEQFF | TGTGCCAGCAGCTTAGTTCTGACTCCCTACAATGAGCAGTTCTTC
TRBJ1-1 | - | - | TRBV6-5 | CASYIRGGTEAFF | TGTGCCAGCTACATCCGTGGTGGCACTGAAGCTTTCTTT
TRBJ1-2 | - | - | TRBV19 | CASSPQGLLYGYTF | TGTGCCAGTAGTCCCCAGGGTTTACTCTATGGCTACACCTTC
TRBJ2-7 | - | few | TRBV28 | CASSFRHLREQYF | TGTGCCAGCAGTTTCCGACATTTACGGGAGCAGTACTTC
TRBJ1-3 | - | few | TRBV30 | CAWTGQASGNTIYF | TGTGCCTGGACTGGACAAGCTTCTGGAAACACCATATATTTT
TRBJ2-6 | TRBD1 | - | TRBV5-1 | CASSDRASSAGANVLTF | TGCGCCAGCAGCGACAGGGCGTCTTCCGCCGGGGCCAACGTCCTGACTTTC
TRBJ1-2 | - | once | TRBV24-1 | CATSDPTRGDGYTF | TGTGCCACCAGTGACCCCACGCGGGGCGATGGCTACACCTTC
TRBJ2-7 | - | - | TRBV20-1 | CSASSGNSYEQYF | TGCAGTGCAAGTTCAGGGAACTCCTACGAGCAGTACTTC
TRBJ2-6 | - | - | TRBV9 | CASSVVTGKSGANVLTF | TGTGCCAGCAGCGTTGTTACAGGGAAGTCTGGGGCCAACGTCCTGACTTTC
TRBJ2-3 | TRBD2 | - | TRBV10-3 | CATGPRTSGETDTQYF | TGTGCCACCGGGCCCCGGACTAGCGGGGAAACAGATACGCAGTATTTT
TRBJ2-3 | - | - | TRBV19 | CASSIGQLGDTQYF | TGTGCCAGTAGTATTGGACAGCTAGGGGATACGCAGTATTTT